These T cell receptor beta chains were read from a single sample in a study of regulatory T cells in long-lasting Graves disease. TCRdb re-derived calls from the multiplex PCR reads in MiXCR, one entry per CDR3 protein. The sample includes more than 400,000 distinct CDR3 sequences, about a sixth of them seen just once. The same data also went into a second study, on T cells in Graves' hyperthyroidism and ophthalmopathy.

This sample comprised peripheral blood mononuclear cells (PBMCs), obtained at new diagnosis, from a patient treated with antithyroid drugs. The source of these receptors is a man between 35 and 55 years old with Graves disease. CDR3s include the opening cysteine and the closing phenylalanine or tryptophan. A D gene is named only where the DNA matches it firmly. Clone size is stated in some rows and not others, as once, few, many or a class when expanded.

v_call	j_call	clone_size	d_call	cdr3_aa	cdr3_nt
TRBV3-1	TRBJ2-4	-	TRBD1	CASSPRTGQGPLAKNIQYF	TGTGCCAGCAGCCCCCGAACTGGACAGGGGCCCCTAGCCAAAAACATTCAGTACTTC
TRBV5-1	TRBJ2-2	-	-	CASSLSIITTGELFF	TGCGCCAGCAGCTTGTCCATAATAACCACCGGGGAGCTGTTTTTT
TRBV28	TRBJ1-1	many	-	CASSQQGTYTEAFF	TGTGCCAGCAGCCAACAAGGGACTTACACTGAAGCTTTCTTT
TRBV19	TRBJ2-2	few	-	CASRVRTPNTGELFF	TGTGCCAGTAGGGTGAGGACCCCGAACACCGGGGAGCTGTTTTTT
TRBV7-9	TRBJ2-7	many	TRBD2	CASSLYAGGSSYEQYF	TGTGCCAGCAGCTTATATGCGGGAGGGAGCTCCTACGAGCAGTACTTC
TRBV29-1	TRBJ1-1	many	-	CSVGLYTEAFF	TGCAGCGTTGGATTATACACTGAAGCTTTCTTT
TRBV10-2	TRBJ2-6	few	-	CASSDRDAGANVLTF	TGCGCCAGCAGTGACAGGGATGCTGGGGCCAACGTCCTGACTTTC
TRBV6-2/TRBV6-3	TRBJ2-1	few	TRBD2	CASSYPSGRARNEQFF	TGTGCCAGCAGTTACCCCAGCGGGAGGGCCAGGAATGAGCAGTTCTTC
TRBV7-2	TRBJ2-1	few	TRBD2	CASRGLAGGSNEQFF	TGTGCCAGCAGGGGACTAGCGGGAGGGTCCAATGAGCAGTTCTTC
TRBV7-8	TRBJ1-6	few	-	CASSLPDNSPLHF	TGTGCCAGCAGCTTACCGGATAATTCACCCCTCCACTTT
TRBV28	TRBJ1-1	-	-	CASSGLGVTEAFF	TGTGCCAGCAGTGGGTTGGGGGTCACTGAAGCTTTCTTT
TRBV19	TRBJ2-1	-	TRBD1	CASSKGTALDEQFF	TGTGCCAGTAGTAAAGGGACAGCTCTCGATGAGCAGTTCTTC
TRBV20-1	TRBJ2-7	many	TRBD2	CSASPLAGATYEQYF	TGCAGTGCTAGCCCCCTAGCGGGAGCTACCTACGAGCAGTACTTC
TRBV12-3/TRBV12-4	TRBJ2-1	many	TRBD2	CASSLGSSGTPPYNEQFF	TGTGCCAGCAGTTTAGGGTCTAGCGGGACCCCCCCCTACAATGAGCAGTTCTTC
TRBV20-1	TRBJ2-3	-	TRBD2	CSAAGTSGRITDTQYF	TGCAGTGCTGCCGGGACTAGCGGGAGGATCACAGATACGCAGTATTTT
TRBV28	TRBJ2-4	many	TRBD1	CATRKGAYIQYF	TGTGCCACTCGGAAGGGGGCCTACATTCAGTACTTC
TRBV6-1	TRBJ2-7	few	-	CATSDKGISSYEQYF	TGTGCCACCAGCGATAAGGGGATATCCTCCTACGAGCAGTACTTC
TRBV24-1	TRBJ1-5	-	-	CASTSRGRGQPQHF	TGTGCCAGCACTTCTAGGGGTCGGGGTCAGCCCCAGCATTTT
TRBV24-1	TRBJ2-1	many	-	CATSESGPNNEQFF	TGTGCCACCAGTGAGTCGGGACCCAACAATGAGCAGTTCTTC
TRBV7-2	TRBJ2-5	many	-	CASSFQTAETQYF	TGTGCCAGCAGCTTTCAAACCGCAGAGACCCAGTACTTC
TRBV6-5	TRBJ2-7	-	-	CASSYSLVSYEQYF	TGTGCCAGCAGTTACTCCCTCGTATCCTACGAGCAGTACTTC
TRBV3-1	TRBJ2-5	many	-	CASSLFPGVQETQYF	TGTGCCAGCAGCCTTTTCCCCGGGGTCCAAGAGACCCAGTACTTC
TRBV27	TRBJ2-1	many	-	CASSFPQENEQFF	TGTGCCAGCAGTTTTCCACAGGAAAATGAGCAGTTCTTC
TRBV5-1	TRBJ2-6	-	-	CASSTGFAGANVLTF	TGCGCCAGCAGCACGGGGTTTGCCGGGGCCAACGTCCTGACTTTC
TRBV28	TRBJ2-7	many	-	CASSSPWDGSSYEQYF	TGTGCCAGCAGTTCCCCGTGGGACGGTAGCTCCTACGAGCAGTACTTC
TRBV12-3/TRBV12-4	TRBJ1-2	many	TRBD1	CASSPRGLMDYGYTF	TGTGCCAGCAGTCCCAGGGGGTTAATGGACTATGGCTACACCTTC
TRBV7-6	TRBJ1-3	few	-	CASSRRGSSGNTIYF	TGTGCCAGCAGCCGGAGGGGGAGCTCTGGAAACACCATATATTTT
TRBV7-2	TRBJ2-3	many	TRBD1	CASSLDGGQGTDTQYF	TGTGCCAGCAGCTTAGATGGCGGACAGGGGACAGATACGCAGTATTTT
TRBV5-1	TRBJ2-7	many	TRBD2	CASSFRLAASYEQYF	TGCGCCAGCAGCTTCCGACTAGCGGCCTCCTACGAGCAGTACTTC
TRBV29-1	TRBJ1-1	many	-	CSVDDRRRSGPPRNTEAFF	TGCAGCGTTGATGATCGTCGGAGAAGCGGTCCTCCGCGGAACACTGAAGCTTTCTTT
TRBV24-1	TRBJ2-5	-	-	CATSDFSLAETQYF	TGTGCCACCAGTGATTTCTCACTCGCCGAGACCCAGTACTTC